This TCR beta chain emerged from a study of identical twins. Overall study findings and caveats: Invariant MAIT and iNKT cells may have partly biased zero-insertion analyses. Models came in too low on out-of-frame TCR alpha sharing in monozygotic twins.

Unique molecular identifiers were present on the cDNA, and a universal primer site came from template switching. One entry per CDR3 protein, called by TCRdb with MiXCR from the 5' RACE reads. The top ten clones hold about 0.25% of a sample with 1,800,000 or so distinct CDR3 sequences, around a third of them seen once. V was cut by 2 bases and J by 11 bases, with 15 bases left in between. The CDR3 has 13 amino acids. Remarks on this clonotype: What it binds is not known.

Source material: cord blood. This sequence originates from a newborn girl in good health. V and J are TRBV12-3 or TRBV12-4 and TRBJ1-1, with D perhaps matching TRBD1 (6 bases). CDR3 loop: CASSLRGGRGAFF. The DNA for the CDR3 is TGTGCCAGCAGTTTAAGGGGGGGGCGCGGGGCTTTCTTT.